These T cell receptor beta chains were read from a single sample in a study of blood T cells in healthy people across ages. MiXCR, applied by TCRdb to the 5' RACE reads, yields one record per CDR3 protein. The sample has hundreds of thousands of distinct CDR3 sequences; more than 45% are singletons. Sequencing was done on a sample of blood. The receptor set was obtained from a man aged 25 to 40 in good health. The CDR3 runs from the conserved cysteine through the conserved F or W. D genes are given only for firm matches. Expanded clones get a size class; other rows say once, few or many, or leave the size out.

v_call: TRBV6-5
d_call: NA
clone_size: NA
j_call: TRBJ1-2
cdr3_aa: CASRTPQGKYGYTF
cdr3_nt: TGTGCCAGCAGGACCCCTCAGGGAAAATATGGCTACACCTTC

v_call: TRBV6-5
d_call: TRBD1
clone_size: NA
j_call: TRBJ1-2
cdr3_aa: CASSMTGTYGYTF
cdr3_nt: TGTGCCAGCAGTATGACAGGGACCTATGGCTACACCTTC

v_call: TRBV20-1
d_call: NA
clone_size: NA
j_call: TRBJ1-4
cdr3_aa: CSALGSGDGKPFF
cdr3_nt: TGCAGTGCACTTGGGTCAGGGGACGGAAAACCGTTTTTT

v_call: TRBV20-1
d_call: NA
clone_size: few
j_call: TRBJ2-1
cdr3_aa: CSATTTDLYNEQFF
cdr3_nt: TGCAGTGCAACGACGACAGACCTCTACAATGAGCAGTTCTTC

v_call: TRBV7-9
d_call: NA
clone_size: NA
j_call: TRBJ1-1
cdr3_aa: CASSLALGANTEAFF
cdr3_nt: TGTGCCAGCAGCTTAGCGCTGGGAGCGAACACTGAAGCTTTCTTT

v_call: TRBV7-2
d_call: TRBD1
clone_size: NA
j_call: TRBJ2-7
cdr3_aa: CASSLGTGLTYEQYF
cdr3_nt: TGTGCCAGCAGCTTAGGGACAGGGTTGACCTACGAGCAGTACTTC

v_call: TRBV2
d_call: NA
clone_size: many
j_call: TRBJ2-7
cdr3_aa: CASSPRAYEQYF
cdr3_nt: TGTGCCAGCAGTCCTAGGGCGTACGAGCAGTACTTC

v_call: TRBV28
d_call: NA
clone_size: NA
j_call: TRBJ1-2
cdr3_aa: CASSFPGSTGPLYGYTF
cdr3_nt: TGTGCCAGCAGTTTCCCCGGCTCGACAGGTCCTTTATATGGCTACACCTTC

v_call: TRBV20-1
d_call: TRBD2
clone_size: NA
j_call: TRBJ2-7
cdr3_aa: CSARQPLAGGPGEQYF
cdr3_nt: TGCAGTGCTAGACAGCCCCTAGCGGGAGGGCCTGGCGAGCAGTACTTC

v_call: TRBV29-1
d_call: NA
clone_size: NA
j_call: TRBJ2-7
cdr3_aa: CSVVSNSYEQYF
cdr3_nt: TGCAGCGTTGTCAGCAACTCCTACGAGCAGTACTTC

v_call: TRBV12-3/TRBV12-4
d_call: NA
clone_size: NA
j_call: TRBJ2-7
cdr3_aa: CASSLGGTVDEQYF
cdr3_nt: TGTGCCAGCAGTTTAGGCGGGACCGTCGACGAGCAGTACTTC

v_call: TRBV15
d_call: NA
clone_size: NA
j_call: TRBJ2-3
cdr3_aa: CATSLGGQPDTQYF
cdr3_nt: TGTGCCACCAGCCTCGGGGGACAGCCAGATACGCAGTATTTT

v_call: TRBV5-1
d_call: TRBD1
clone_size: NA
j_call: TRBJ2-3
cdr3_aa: CASSLNPGQGTDTQYF
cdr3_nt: TGCGCCAGCAGCCTTAACCCGGGACAGGGCACAGATACGCAGTATTTT

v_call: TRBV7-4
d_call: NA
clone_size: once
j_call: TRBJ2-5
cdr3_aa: CASSPMSTQYF
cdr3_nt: TGTGCCAGCAGTCCGATGTCGACCCAGTACTTC

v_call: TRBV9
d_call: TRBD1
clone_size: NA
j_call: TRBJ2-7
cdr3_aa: CASSVGMGQGTEQYF
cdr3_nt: TGTGCCAGCAGCGTAGGTATGGGACAGGGAACCGAGCAGTACTTC

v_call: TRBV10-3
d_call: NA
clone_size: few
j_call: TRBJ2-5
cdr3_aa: CAIRKDQETQYF
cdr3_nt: TGTGCCATCAGGAAAGACCAAGAGACCCAGTACTTC

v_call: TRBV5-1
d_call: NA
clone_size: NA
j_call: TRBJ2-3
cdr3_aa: CASSFGRDPTDTQYF
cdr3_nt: TGCGCCAGCAGCTTTGGTAGGGATCCCACAGATACGCAGTATTTT